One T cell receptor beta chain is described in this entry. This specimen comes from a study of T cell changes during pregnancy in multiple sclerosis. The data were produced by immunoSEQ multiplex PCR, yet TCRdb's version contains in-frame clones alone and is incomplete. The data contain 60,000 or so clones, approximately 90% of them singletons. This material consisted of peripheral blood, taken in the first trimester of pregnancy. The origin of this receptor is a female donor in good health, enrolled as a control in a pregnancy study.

CDR3 nucleotides: TGTGCCAGCAGCGGACTAGCGGGGCCAGGGGGAGAGACCCAGTACTTC. This translates into CASSGLAGPGGETQYF. The chain couples TRBV7-7 to TRBJ2-5; 12 positions match TRBD2. Germline CDR1 and CDR2: SSHAT and FNYEAQ (reference sequence). The CDR3 is 16 amino acids. J was trimmed by 4 bases and V by 5 bases; bases with no gene match: 8.